The clone carrying this T cell receptor beta chain was detected many times. What it recognizes is unknown. The entry originates in a study of T cells in Graves' hyperthyroidism and ophthalmopathy. Regarding the study as a whole: Blood also contained most expanded thyroid clonotypes above 0.001.

The source material, RNA transcripts, was used to amplify TCR beta CDR3 regions. The TCR CDR3 first-round RT-PCR relied on the HTBI primer set. TCRdb independently ran MiXCR on the multiplex PCR reads; one entry per CDR3 protein. There are 250,000 to 300,000 distinct CDR3 sequences in the sample; 15% to 20% occur only once, and just over 55% lies in the top ten. Germline V gene lookup returns CDR1 SGHAT and CDR2 FQNNGV. The CDR3 is made up of 11 amino acids. Trimming took 5 bases from V and 8 from J, leaving 4 bases between them. This chain uses TRBV11-2 with TRBJ1-6, with unresolved D. Sequencing input: blood. The source of this sequence is a woman aged 60-75 years with Graves' ophthalmopathy. The CDR3 is CASSRDSPLHF. The CDR3 region has the DNA TGTGCCAGCAGCCGCGATTCACCCCTCCACTTT.